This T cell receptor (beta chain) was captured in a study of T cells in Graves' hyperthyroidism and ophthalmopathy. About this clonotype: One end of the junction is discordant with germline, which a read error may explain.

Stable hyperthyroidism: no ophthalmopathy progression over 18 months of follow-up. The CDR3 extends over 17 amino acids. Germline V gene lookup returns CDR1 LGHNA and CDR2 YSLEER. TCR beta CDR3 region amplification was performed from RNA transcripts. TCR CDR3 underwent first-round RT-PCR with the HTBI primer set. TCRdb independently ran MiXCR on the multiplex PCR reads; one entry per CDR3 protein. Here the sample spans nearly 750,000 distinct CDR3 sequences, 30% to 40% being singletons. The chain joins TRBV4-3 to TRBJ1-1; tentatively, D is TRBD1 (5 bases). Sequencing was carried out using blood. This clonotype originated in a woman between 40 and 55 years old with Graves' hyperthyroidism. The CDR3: CASSRTRLAGLNNEAFF. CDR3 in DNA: TGCGCCAGCAGCCGGACGAGACTAGCGGGACTTAACAATGAAGCTTTCTTT.